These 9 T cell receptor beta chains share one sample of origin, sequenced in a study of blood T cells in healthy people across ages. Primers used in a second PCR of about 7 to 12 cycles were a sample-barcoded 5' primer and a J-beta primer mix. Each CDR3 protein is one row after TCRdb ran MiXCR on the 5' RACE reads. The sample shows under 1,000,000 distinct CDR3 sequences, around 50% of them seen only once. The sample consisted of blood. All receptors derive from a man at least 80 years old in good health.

This CDR3 reads CASSTSGRAYEQYF. As DNA, the CDR3 is TGCGCCAGCAGCACTAGCGGGAGGGCCTACGAGCAGTACTTC. This chain uses TRBV5-1 with TRBJ2-7; TRBD2 matches at 13 bases. The CDR3 length is 14 residues. With 4 bases clipped from V and 2 bases from J, the junction kept 0 bases outside the gene matches. Germline CDR1 SGHRS, CDR2 YFSETQ.

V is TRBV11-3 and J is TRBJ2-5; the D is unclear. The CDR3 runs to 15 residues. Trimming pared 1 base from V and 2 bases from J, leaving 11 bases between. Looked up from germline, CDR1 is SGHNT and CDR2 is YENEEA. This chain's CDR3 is CASSLASEGQETQYF. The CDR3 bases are TGTGCCAGCAGCTTAGCATCGGAAGGGCAAGAGACCCAGTACTTC.

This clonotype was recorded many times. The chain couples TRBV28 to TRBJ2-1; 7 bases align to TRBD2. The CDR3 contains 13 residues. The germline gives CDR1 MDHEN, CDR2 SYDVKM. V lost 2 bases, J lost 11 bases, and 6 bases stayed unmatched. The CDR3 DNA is TGTGCCAGCAGTTTAGGGGGGGGTCTACAGCAGTTCTTC. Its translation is CASSLGGGLQQFF.

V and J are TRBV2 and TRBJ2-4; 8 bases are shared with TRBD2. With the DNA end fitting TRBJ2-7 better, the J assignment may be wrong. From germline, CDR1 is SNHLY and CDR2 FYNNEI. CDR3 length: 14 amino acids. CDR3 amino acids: CASSVEREYNEQYF. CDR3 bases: TGTGCCAGCAGTGTGGAGCGGGAGTACAACGAGCAGTACTTC.

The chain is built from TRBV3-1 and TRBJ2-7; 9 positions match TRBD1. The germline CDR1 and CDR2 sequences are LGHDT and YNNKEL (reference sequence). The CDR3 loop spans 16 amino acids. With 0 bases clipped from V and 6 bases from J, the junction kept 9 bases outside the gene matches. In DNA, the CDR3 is TGTGCCAGCAGCCAAGATCTTCGGGACAGGGCACGCGAGCAGTACTTC. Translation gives CASSQDLRDRAREQYF.

The CDR3 is CASSLGLRAQPQHF. CDR3 DNA: TGTGCCAGCAGCCTAGGGCTTCGGGCACAGCCCCAGCATTTT. V and J are TRBV12-3 or TRBV12-4 and TRBJ1-5; D remains unclear. The germline V and J ends were trimmed by 6 bases and 7 bases, with 16 bases remaining between them. This CDR3 is 14 amino acids long.

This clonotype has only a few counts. The CDR3 sequence: CASSALLNNEQFF. CDR3 DNA sequence: TGTGCCAGCAGTGCTCTACTCAACAATGAGCAGTTCTTC. The chain combines TRBV12-3 or TRBV12-4 with TRBJ2-1, with D unresolved. Trimming took off 5 bases at V and 5 bases at J, with 10 bases between the two ends. The CDR3 runs 13 residues.

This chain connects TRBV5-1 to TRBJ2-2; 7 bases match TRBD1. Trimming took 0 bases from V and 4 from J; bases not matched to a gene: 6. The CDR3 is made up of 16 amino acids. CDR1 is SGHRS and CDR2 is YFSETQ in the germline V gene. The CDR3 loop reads CASSLDGQVRTGELFF. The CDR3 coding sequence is TGCGCCAGCAGCTTGGACGGACAGGTCCGCACCGGGGAGCTGTTTTTT. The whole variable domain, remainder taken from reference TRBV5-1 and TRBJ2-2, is KAGVTQTPRYLIKTRGQQVTLSCSPISGHRSVSWYQQTPGQGLQFLFEYFSETQRNKGNFPGRFSGRQFSNSRSEMNVSTLELGDSALYLCASSLDGQVRTGELFFGEGSRLTVL.

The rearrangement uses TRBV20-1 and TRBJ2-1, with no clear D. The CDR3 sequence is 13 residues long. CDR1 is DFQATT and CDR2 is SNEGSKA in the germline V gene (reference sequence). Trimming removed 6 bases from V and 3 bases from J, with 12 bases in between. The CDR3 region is CSALVDLYNEQFF. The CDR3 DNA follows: TGCAGTGCGCTAGTGGACCTCTACAATGAGCAGTTCTTC.